Following are 3 T cell receptor beta chains from one sample sequenced in a study of cytotoxic CD8 clonotypes in ibrutinib-treated CLL. Generated by immunoSEQ multiplex PCR, the TCRdb table keeps only in-frame clones and is missing some. The sample yields hundreds of thousands of clones, around 70% seen once. This material consisted of PBMCs, taken after 24 months of ibrutinib treatment. These receptor sequences come from a human donor with chronic lymphocytic leukemia.

The V and J genes are TRBV29-1 and TRBJ1-4; no clear D gene. V shed 4 bases and J shed 3 bases, with 15 bases lying between them. Per the germline V gene, CDR1 is SQVTM and CDR2 is ANQGSEA. This CDR3 comprises 15 residues. In nucleotides, the CDR3 is TGCAGCGTTGGCGGCGGGAAGTCTTCTAATGAAAAACTGTTTTTT. Amino acid sequence: CSVGGGKSSNEKLFF. Variable domain in full (rest from reference TRBV29-1 and TRBJ1-4): SAVISQKPSRDICQRGTSLTIQCQVDSQVTMMFWYRQQPGQSLTLIATANQGSEATYESGFVIDKFPISRPNLTFSTLTVSNMSPEDSSIYLCSVGGGKSSNEKLFFGSGTQLSVL.

This clone was detected a few times. The J gene is TRBJ2-1, the V gene TRBV28; D not certain. This CDR3 contains 14 residues. CDR1 is MDHEN and CDR2 is SYDVKM in the germline V gene. With 7 bases removed from V and 3 bases from J, the gap between germline ends came to 13 bases. The CDR3 DNA sequence: TGTGCCAGCAAATTCCAATCGGGCTACAATGAGCAGTTCTTC. Amino acids: CASKFQSGYNEQFF.

The chain couples TRBV28 to TRBJ1-5; D is ambiguous. V was trimmed by 7 bases and J by 3 bases, leaving 7 bases between them. From germline, CDR1 is MDHEN and CDR2 SYDVKM. The CDR3 is 12 amino acids. The CDR3 DNA reads TGTGCCAGCAATAAAAACAATCAGCCCCAGCATTTT. Amino acids: CASNKNNQPQHF.